A single sample gave rise to the 2 T cell receptor beta chains below, sequenced in a study of blood T cells in healthy people across ages. PCR was performed a second time for about 7 to 12 cycles using a sample-barcoded 5' primer and a J-beta primer mix. One entry per CDR3 protein, called by TCRdb with MiXCR from the 5' RACE reads. This sample has approximately 690,000 distinct CDR3 sequences, with under 70% found just once. Sequencing was done on a sample of blood. The receptor source for this set is a man aged 55 to 70 in good health.

This clonotype occurred many times. The genes are TRBV27 and TRBJ1-5; D remains unclear. The V end was cut by 5 bases, the J end by 2 bases, with 7 bases between. Germline V lookup: CDR1 MNHEY, CDR2 SMNVEV (reference sequence). This CDR3 contains 13 residues. The CDR3 DNA is TGTGCCAGCAGTGTATGGGGCAATCAGCCCCAGCATTTT. Translated, it gives CASSVWGNQPQHF.

As concerns this clonotype: At one end, the junction sequence differs from germline, possibly due to a read error. The V and J genes are TRBV24-1 and TRBJ2-2; 8 bases fit TRBD2. Germline CDR1 is KGHDR and CDR2 is SFDVKD. The CDR3 length is 15 residues. CDR3 nucleotides: TGTGCCACCAGTGATCCTAGCGGATTCAGCGGGGGGCTGTTTTTT. Translated: CATSDPSGFSGGLFF.